These 2 T cell receptor beta chains originate from one sample sequenced in a study of cytomegalovirus exposure and HLA in healthy donors. The PCR ran on 60 Vbeta and 13 Jbeta primers. The table came from immunoSEQ multiplex PCR; TCRdb's copy has only in-frame clones and leaves some out. Of 80,000 to 100,000 clones listed, 70% to 80% are singletons. Sequenced input: PBMCs. The source of these receptors is a man aged 40-50 years in good health and CMV-seronegative.

The chain uses TRBV6-5 and TRBJ2-2; D is uncertain. The CDR3 loop spans 15 amino acids. The germline V gene encodes CDR1 MNHEY and CDR2 SVGAGI. V lost 0 bases and J 6 bases, leaving 11 bases between the germline ends. CDR3 sequence: CASSYSSGPAGELFF. In DNA form, the CDR3 reads TGTGCCAGCAGTTACTCTTCAGGCCCCGCCGGGGAGCTGTTTTTT.

The chain links TRBV5-4 to TRBJ2-5; TRBD2 agrees at 11 bases. The CDR3 length is 14 residues. V trimming: 4 bases; J trimming: 4 bases; junction bases outside the gene matches: 3. CDR1 and CDR2 (germline): SGHNT, YYREEE (reference sequence). This chain's CDR3 is CASSPTSGVETQYF. CDR3 DNA: TGTGCCAGCAGCCCGACTAGCGGGGTAGAGACCCAGTACTTC. Full variable domain (rest looked up from reference TRBV5-4 and TRBJ2-5): ETGVTQSPTHLIKTRGQQVTLRCSSQSGHNTVSWYQQALGQGPQFIFQYYREEENGRGNFPPRFSGLQFPNYSSELNVNALELDDSALYLCASSPTSGVETQYFGPGTRLLVL.